The clone carrying this TCR beta chain was observed at least ten times. Antigen: not known. This specimen belongs to a study of CD8+CD57+ T cells in acquired aplastic anemia. Study-wide background: The sorted CD4+ and CD8+ cells yielded an average around 3.4 ug of DNA. The study obtained 8.5 million to 12 million reads on average for CD4+ cells from healthy donors.

The template used for profiling TCR beta VDJ and CDR3 was genomic DNA. TCRdb recomputed calls from the reads with MiXCR, one row per CDR3 protein. This table has some 240,000 distinct CDR3 sequences, roughly 33% appearing once. Broader study findings: Overlap between patients and controls comprised twenty-nine CD8+ CDR3 sequences.

Germline lookup yields CDR1 LNHDA and CDR2 SQIVND (reference sequence). The CDR3 is 14 amino acids. The junction had 10 bases not matched to a gene; V was cut back by 8 bases and J by 10 bases. The sequencing input was sorted CD4+, CD8+, or CD8+CD57+ T cells (not recorded which) from PBMCs. This TCR was sampled from a human donor in good health, serving as a control. The chain uses TRBV19 and TRBJ1-6, with TRBD1 matching 8 bases. DNA of the CDR3: TGTGCCAGTCGGGGGCCAGGGGGCACGTCACCCCTCCACTTT. This gives the protein CASRGPGGTSPLHF.